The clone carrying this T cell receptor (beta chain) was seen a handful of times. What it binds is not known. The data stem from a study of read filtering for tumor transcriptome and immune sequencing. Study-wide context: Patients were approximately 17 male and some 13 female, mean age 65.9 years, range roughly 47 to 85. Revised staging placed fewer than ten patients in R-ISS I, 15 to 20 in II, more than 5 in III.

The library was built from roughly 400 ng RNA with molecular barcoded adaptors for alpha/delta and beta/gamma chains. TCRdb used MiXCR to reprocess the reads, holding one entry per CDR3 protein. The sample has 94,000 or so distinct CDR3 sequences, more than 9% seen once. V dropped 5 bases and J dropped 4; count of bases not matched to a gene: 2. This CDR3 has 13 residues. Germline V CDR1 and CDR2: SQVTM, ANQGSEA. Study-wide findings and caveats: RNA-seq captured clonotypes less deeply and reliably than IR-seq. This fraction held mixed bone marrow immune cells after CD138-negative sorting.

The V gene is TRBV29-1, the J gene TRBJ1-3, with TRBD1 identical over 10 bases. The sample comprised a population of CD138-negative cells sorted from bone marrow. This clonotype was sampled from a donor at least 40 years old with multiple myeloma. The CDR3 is CSVRTGGGNTIYF. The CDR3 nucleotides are TGCAGCGTTCGGACAGGGGGGGGAAACACCATATATTTT.